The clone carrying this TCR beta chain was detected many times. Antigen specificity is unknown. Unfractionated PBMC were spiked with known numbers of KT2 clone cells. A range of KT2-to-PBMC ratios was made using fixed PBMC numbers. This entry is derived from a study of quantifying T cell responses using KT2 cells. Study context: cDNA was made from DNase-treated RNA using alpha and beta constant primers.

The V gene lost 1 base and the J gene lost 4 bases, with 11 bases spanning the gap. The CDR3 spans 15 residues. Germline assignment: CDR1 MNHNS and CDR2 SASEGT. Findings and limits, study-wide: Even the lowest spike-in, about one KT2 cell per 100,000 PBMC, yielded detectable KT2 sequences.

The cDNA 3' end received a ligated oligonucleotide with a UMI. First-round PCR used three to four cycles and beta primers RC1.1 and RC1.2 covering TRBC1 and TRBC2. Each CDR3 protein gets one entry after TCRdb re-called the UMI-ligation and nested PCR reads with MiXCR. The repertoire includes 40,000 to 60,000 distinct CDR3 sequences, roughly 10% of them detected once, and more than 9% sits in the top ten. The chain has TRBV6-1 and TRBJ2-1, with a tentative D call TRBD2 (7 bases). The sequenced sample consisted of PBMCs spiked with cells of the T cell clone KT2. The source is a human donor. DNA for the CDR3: TGTGCCAGCAGTGAAGGGGCGGGGGCTTACAATGAGCAGTTCTTC. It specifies CASSEGAGAYNEQFF.